What follows are 30 T cell receptor beta chains derived from one specimen sequenced in a study of neurological immune-mediated disorders. TCRdb fed the 5' RACE reads into MiXCR, producing one record per CDR3 protein. The sample comprises almost 85,000 distinct CDR3 sequences, 2% to 3% of which are singletons, and roughly 1.2% rests with the top ten. The sequenced sample consisted of PBMCs. The receptors stem from a woman aged 25 to 45 with multiple sclerosis.

This clonotype has a count of ten or more. This sequence joins TRBV3-1 and TRBJ2-2; D ambiguous. The CDR3 totals 17 residues. V gave up 1 base and J gave up 9 bases, with 21 bases separating them. The germline CDR1 and CDR2 sequences are LGHDT and YNNKEL (reference sequence). The CDR3 loop is CASSQGRTPQKNRELFF. The DNA for the CDR3 is TGTGCCAGCAGCCAAGGGCGAACACCCCAAAAGAACAGGGAGCTGTTTTTT.

Turning to this clonotype: Relative to the germline gene, one junction end is altered; a read error may explain this. The chain has TRBV7-8 and TRBJ2-1, with D perhaps matching TRBD2 (5 bases). Germline values: CDR1 SGHVS, CDR2 FQNEAQ. This CDR3 region has 12 residues. The chain's CDR3 is CDSRTTSSTQFF. CDR3 bases: TGTGACAGCAGAACTACTAGTTCCACGCAGTTCTTC.

The table lists this clonotype with many counts. This chain connects TRBV5-6 to TRBJ2-2; 9 bases align to TRBD1. Germline CDR1 reads SGHDT; CDR2 reads YYEEEE. Losses at the gene ends were 3 bases for V and 5 bases for J; bases not matched to a gene: 2. The CDR3 spans 14 residues. The CDR3 coding sequence is TGTGCCAGCAGCTACGGGACAGGGACCGGGGAGCTGTTTTTT. Residues: CASSYGTGTGELFF. Combining the CDR3 with reference TRBV5-6 and TRBJ2-2 gives the whole variable domain DAGVTQSPTHLIKTRGQQVTLRCSPKSGHDTVSWYQQALGQGPQFIFQYYEEEERQRGNFPDRFSGHQFPNYSSELNVNALLLGDSALYLCASSYGTGTGELFFGEGSRLTVL.

This clonotype was observed many times. CDR3 nucleotide sequence: TGTGCCAGCAGCTTTGGGGGTAGGGCTTTCTTT. Amino acids: CASSFGGRAFF. The V and J genes are TRBV7-9 and TRBJ1-1; D possibly corresponds to TRBD1 (5 bases). Germline V gene sequence: CDR1 SEHNR, CDR2 FQNEAQ (reference sequence). V shed 3 bases and J shed 11 bases, with 10 bases lying between them. This CDR3 has 11 amino acids.

This clonotype appeared many times. J is TRBJ1-4 and V is TRBV28; D is unresolved. The CDR3 sequence is 14 residues long. Trimming left V 3 bases short and J 10 bases short, with 15 bases between. Germline values: CDR1 MDHEN, CDR2 SYDVKM. DNA of the CDR3: TGTGCCAGCAGTTTGGTAGGACTTGGAGGAAAACTGTTTTTT. It is translated as CASSLVGLGGKLFF.

This clonotype was found many times. This chain connects TRBV29-1 to TRBJ1-4, with D possibly matching TRBD1 (5 bases). The CDR3 has 14 residues. Germline-derived CDR1 and CDR2 are SQVTM and ANQGSEA. Trimming took off 3 bases at V and 10 bases at J, with 18 bases between the two ends. This CDR3 reads CSVETGTGPRKLFF. The CDR3 DNA reads as TGCAGCGTTGAGACCGGGACCGGGCCAAGAAAACTGTTTTTT.

This clonotype was detected many times. V and J are TRBV7-9 and TRBJ2-5; D is unclear. Per the germline V gene, CDR1 is SEHNR and CDR2 is FQNEAQ (reference sequence). Trimming pared 7 bases from V and 5 bases from J, leaving 8 bases between. CDR3 length: 11 amino acids. The CDR3 sequence is CASTSLETQYF. The CDR3 DNA sequence: TGTGCCAGCACCTCCTTGGAGACCCAGTACTTC.

This clonotype showed up many times. The V gene is TRBV3-1, the J gene TRBJ2-2; 8 nucleotides align to TRBD2. The CDR3 is 17 amino acids. Germline V gives CDR1 LGHDT, CDR2 YNNKEL (reference sequence). After removal of 4 bases from V and 4 bases from J, the junction contained 11 bases not matched to a gene. In DNA form, the CDR3 reads TGTGCCAGCAGCCTGCTAGGTAGCGGGGCCTCCACCGGGGAGCTGTTTTTT. This sequence encodes CASSLLGSGASTGELFF.

In this sample, this clonotype turned up a few times. This may stem from a read error, because a much larger clone lies one nucleotide away. The J gene is TRBJ1-1, the V gene TRBV20-1; no clear D. V lost 2 bases, J lost 1 base, and 11 bases lay in between. CDR1 is DFQATT and CDR2 is SNEGSKA in the germline V gene (reference sequence). The CDR3 extends over 14 amino acids. The CDR3 region is CSARLGKGNTEAFF. CDR3 DNA: TGCAGTGCTAGATTAGGAAAGGGGAACACTGAAGCTTTCTTT.

This clonotype appeared many times. The chain couples TRBV5-6 to TRBJ1-5; 7 bases fit TRBD1. Germline CDR1 and CDR2: SGHDT and YYEEEE. V gave up 7 bases and J gave up 2 bases; unmatched junction bases: 15. This CDR3 is built from 17 residues. CDR3 protein: CASGLNRGFMGNQPQHF. CDR3 DNA sequence: TGTGCCAGCGGTCTAAACAGGGGTTTTATGGGCAATCAGCCCCAGCATTTT.

This clonotype was seen many times. The chain couples TRBV12-3 or TRBV12-4 to TRBJ1-3; maybe TRBD1 (5 bases). The CDR3 runs 16 residues. Trimming pared 6 bases from V and 0 bases from J, leaving 15 bases between. The CDR3 DNA reads TGTGCCAGCAGCCCGGGGCAGGTCAACTCTGGAAACACCATATATTTT. It yields the protein CASSPGQVNSGNTIYF.

The chain has TRBV4-3 and TRBJ2-1; 8 bases map to TRBD2. CDR3 length equals 16 residues. The germline gives CDR1 LGHNA, CDR2 YSLEER. J gave up 3 bases and V 6 bases, and 10 bases lay outside the gene matches. CDR3 nucleotides: TGCGCCAGCAGTACGACTAATAGCGGGATCTACAATGAGCAGTTCTTC. Its protein is CASSTTNSGIYNEQFF.

There are many counts of this clonotype. V is TRBV7-2 and J is TRBJ2-4; D remains unclear. This CDR3 comprises 15 residues. The V end was cut by 5 bases, the J end by 0 bases, with 11 bases between. The germline V gene has CDR1 SGHTA and CDR2 FQGNSA. The CDR3 loop is CASSPLVLAKNIQYF. DNA of the CDR3: TGTGCCAGCAGCCCGCTGGTCCTAGCCAAAAACATTCAGTACTTC. Full variable domain (rest looked up from reference TRBV7-2 and TRBJ2-4): GAGVSQSPSNKVTEKGKDVELRCDPISGHTALYWYRQSLGQGLEFLIYFQGNSAPDKSGLPSDRFSAERTGGSVSTLTIQRTQQEDSAVYLCASSPLVLAKNIQYFGAGTRLSVL.

This clonotype has ten or more counts. The J gene is TRBJ1-5, the V gene TRBV6-6, with D possibly matching TRBD1 (6 bases). The CDR3 is 15 residues long. V was pared by 7 bases and J by 1 base, with 14 bases between. Germline lookup yields CDR1 MNHNY and CDR2 SVGAGI (reference sequence). Written as DNA, the CDR3 is TGTGCCAGCACCCGACAGGTAACCAGCAATCAGCCCCAGCATTTT. Translation: CASTRQVTSNQPQHF.

The table lists this clonotype with many counts. This chain uses TRBV11-3 with TRBJ2-1; D uncertain. This CDR3 region has 16 residues. Germline loops: CDR1 SGHNT, CDR2 YENEEA. The V end lost 1 base, the J end lost 0 bases, and 10 bases lay between the germline ends. Here the CDR3 reads CASSLGRRSSYNEQFF. CDR3 nucleotide sequence: TGTGCCAGCAGCTTAGGCCGAAGGAGCTCCTACAATGAGCAGTTCTTC.

This clonotype appeared many times. This rearrangement joins TRBV5-1 to TRBJ2-1; 9 nucleotides line up with TRBD2. The V gene's germline CDR1 is SGHRS and CDR2 YFSETQ. The CDR3 has 16 amino acids. Germline trimming cut 6 bases from V and 7 bases from J; bases unmatched to any gene: 14. The CDR3 DNA is TGCGCCAGCATCCCCACCTATAGCGGGAGCTGGAATGAGCAGTTCTTC. It is translated as CASIPTYSGSWNEQFF. The full variable domain, in which reference TRBV5-1 and TRBJ2-1 provide the parts outside the CDR3, is KAGVTQTPRYLIKTRGQQVTLSCSPISGHRSVSWYQQTPGQGLQFLFEYFSETQRNKGNFPGRFSGRQFSNSRSEMNVSTLELGDSALYLCASIPTYSGSWNEQFFGPGTRLTVL.

This clonotype was detected ten times or more. This chain connects TRBV5-1 to TRBJ2-7, with D possibly called TRBD1 or TRBD2 (5 bases each). Trimming left V 3 bases short and J 0 bases short, with 16 bases between. The CDR3 contains 16 residues. CDR1 SGHRS and CDR2 YFSETQ come from the germline V gene. This CDR3 is CASSWGQADRSYEQYF. CDR3 DNA sequence: TGCGCCAGCAGCTGGGGCCAAGCGGACCGCTCCTACGAGCAGTACTTC.

The sample holds many counts of this clonotype. The rearrangement joins TRBV6-6 to TRBJ2-1; 9 nucleotides match TRBD2. Germline CDR1 and CDR2: MNHNY and SVGAGI (reference sequence). The CDR3 length is 14 residues. With V trimmed by 4 bases and J by 8 bases, 6 bases remained unmatched. CDR3: CASSSARGGDEQFF. The CDR3 nucleotides read TGTGCCAGCAGTTCCGCGCGCGGGGGGGATGAGCAGTTCTTC.

This clonotype was counted ten times or more. The rearrangement joins TRBV4-3 to TRBJ2-7, with TRBD1 identical over 9 bases. V shed 4 bases, J shed 2 bases, and the junction held 12 bases outside the gene matches. The CDR3 totals 17 residues. CDR1 is LGHNA and CDR2 is YSLEER in the germline V gene. CDR3 nucleotide sequence: TGCGCCAGCAGCCGTACGCCAGGACAGGGGAAAGCCTACGAGCAGTACTTC. This translates into CASSRTPGQGKAYEQYF.

This clonotype has a count of ten or more. CDR3 sequence reads: CASSLVALGYGYTF. In DNA, the CDR3 is TGTGCCAGCAGCTTAGTGGCTTTGGGGTATGGCTACACCTTC. This chain uses TRBV7-9 with TRBJ1-2; D ambiguous. Trimming shortened V by 1 base and J by 5 bases, and 11 bases separated the two germline ends. The CDR3 is 14 amino acids. Germline V gene lookup returns CDR1 SEHNR and CDR2 FQNEAQ (reference sequence).

The chain couples TRBV5-6 to TRBJ2-2, with 10 positions matching TRBD2. CDR3 length: 15 residues. CDR1 is SGHDT and CDR2 is YYEEEE in the germline V gene. The V segment lost 1 base and the J segment 6 bases; nucleotides outside the gene matches: 3. The CDR3 sequence: CASSLPSGSSGELFF. DNA for the CDR3: TGTGCCAGCAGCTTGCCTAGCGGGAGCTCCGGGGAGCTGTTTTTT. The full variable domain, its missing parts supplied by reference TRBV5-6 and TRBJ2-2, is DAGVTQSPTHLIKTRGQQVTLRCSPKSGHDTVSWYQQALGQGPQFIFQYYEEEERQRGNFPDRFSGHQFPNYSSELNVNALLLGDSALYLCASSLPSGSSGELFFGEGSRLTVL.

This clonotype was counted many times. The DNA of the CDR3 is TGCAGTGCTCCTCTGATGACTAGCGGGAGAATTTACCAAGAGACCCAGTACTTC. Its translation is CSAPLMTSGRIYQETQYF. The chain joins TRBV20-1 to TRBJ2-5; 12 bases agree with TRBD2. CDR1 and CDR2 from the germline V gene are DFQATT and SNEGSKA (reference sequence). V dropped 5 bases and J dropped 0; count of bases not matched to a gene: 13. This CDR3 contains 18 residues.

This clonotype was observed a few times. This chain links TRBV6-4 with TRBJ2-3; TRBD2 agrees at 12 bases. This CDR3 region has 15 residues. The trim removed 0 bases at V and 5 bases at J, leaving 0 bases unmatched. CDR1 is MRHNA, CDR2 SNTAGT, per germline. CDR3 bases: TGTGCCAGCAGTGACTCGACTAGCGGGGGAGATACGCAGTATTTT. It encodes CASSDSTSGGDTQYF.

This clonotype came up many times. The CDR3 protein is CASSEGTDGTEAFF. The CDR3 DNA follows: TGTGCCAGCAGTGAGGGGACAGATGGGACTGAAGCTTTCTTT. This chain connects TRBV7-3 to TRBJ1-1; TRBD1 matches at 7 bases. CDR1 is SGHTA and CDR2 is FQGTGA in the germline V gene. V trimming: 6 bases; J trimming: 5 bases; junction bases outside the gene matches: 9. The CDR3 runs 14 residues.

In this sample, this clonotype is medium-sized (0.01 to 0.1%). The chain combines TRBV12-3 or TRBV12-4 with TRBJ1-4; D ambiguous. The CDR3 runs 13 residues. V was clipped by 1 base and J by 8 bases, with 8 bases between them. The CDR3: CASSLVTVEKLFF. The CDR3, as DNA: TGTGCCAGCAGTTTAGTGACTGTCGAAAAACTGTTTTTT.

There are many counts of this clonotype. V gene TRBV30 combines with J gene TRBJ2-5; TRBD2 agrees at 9 bases. CDR1 and CDR2 from the germline V gene are GTSNPN and SVGIG (reference sequence). V shed 3 bases, J shed 7 bases, and the junction held 15 bases outside the gene matches. The CDR3 length is 16 residues. This CDR3 reads CAWSPRLAGMSGTQYF. The CDR3 DNA reads as TGTGCCTGGAGCCCCAGGCTAGCGGGAATGAGCGGGACCCAGTACTTC. The whole variable domain, filled in from reference TRBV30 and TRBJ2-5, reads SQTIHQWPATLVQPVGSPLSLECTVEGTSNPNLYWYRQAAGRGLQLLFYSVGIGQISSEVPQNLSASRPQDRQFILSSKKLLLSDSGFYLCAWSPRLAGMSGTQYFGPGTRLLVL.

Ten or more counts support this clonotype. The chain uses TRBV20-1 and TRBJ1-1; D uncertain. The V end lost 5 bases, the J end lost 11 bases, and 15 bases lay between the germline ends. Germline CDR1 is DFQATT and CDR2 is SNEGSKA (reference sequence). The CDR3 consists of 11 residues. The CDR3, as DNA: TGCAGTGCTGGTCAGACCCCCGTGGCTTTCTTT. Its protein product is CSAGQTPVAFF.

This clonotype has at least ten counts. The chain employs TRBV4-3 and TRBJ2-1, with D tentatively TRBD1 or TRBD2 (5 bases each). Germline CDR1 is LGHNA and CDR2 is YSLEER. V lost 0 bases, J lost 4 bases, and 13 bases lay in between. This CDR3 comprises 16 residues. This chain's CDR3 is CASSQDRREYYNEQFF. The DNA of the CDR3 is TGCGCCAGCAGCCAAGATCGCAGGGAGTATTACAATGAGCAGTTCTTC.

This clonotype was observed a single time. A much larger clone sits a single nucleotide away, making a read error possible. This rearrangement joins TRBV6-2 or TRBV6-3 to TRBJ2-2, with TRBD1 matching over 8 bases. The length of the CDR3 is 16 residues. Germline V gene data show CDR1 as MNHEY and CDR2 as SVGEGT. The CDR3 region is CVSSEWTGINTGELFF. The CDR3 DNA sequence: TGTGTCAGCAGTGAATGGACAGGGATAAACACCGGGGAGCTGTTTTTT.

At least ten counts were recorded for this clonotype. This chain joins TRBV5-1 and TRBJ2-7, with a weak D call TRBD1 (7 bases). V gave up 5 bases and J gave up 2 bases, with 14 bases separating them. Germline CDR1 SGHRS, CDR2 YFSETQ. The CDR3 spans 14 residues. The CDR3 region is CASRFQGGTYEQYF. DNA of the CDR3: TGCGCCAGCAGGTTTCAGGGGGGAACCTACGAGCAGTACTTC.